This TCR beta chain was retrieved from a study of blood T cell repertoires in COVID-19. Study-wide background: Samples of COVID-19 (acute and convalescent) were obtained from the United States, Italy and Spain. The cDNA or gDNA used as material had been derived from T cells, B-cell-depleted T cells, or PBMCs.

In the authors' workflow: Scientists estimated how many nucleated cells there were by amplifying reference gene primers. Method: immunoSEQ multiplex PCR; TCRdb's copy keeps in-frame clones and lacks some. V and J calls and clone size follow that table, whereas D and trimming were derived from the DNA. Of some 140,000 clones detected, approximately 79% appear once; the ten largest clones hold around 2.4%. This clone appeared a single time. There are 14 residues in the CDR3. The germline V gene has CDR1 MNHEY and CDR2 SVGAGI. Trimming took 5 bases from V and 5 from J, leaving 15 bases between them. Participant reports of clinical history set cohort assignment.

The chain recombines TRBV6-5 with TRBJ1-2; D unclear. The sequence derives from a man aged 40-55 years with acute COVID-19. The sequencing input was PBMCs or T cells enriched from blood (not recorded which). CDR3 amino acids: CASSPLTVRYGYTF. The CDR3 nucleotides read TGTGCCAGCAGTCCCCTTACAGTACGGTATGGCTACACCTTC.